This T cell receptor beta chain came from a study of T cell changes during pregnancy in multiple sclerosis. Only in-frame clones appear in the TCRdb table, and some are missing; sequencing was by immunoSEQ multiplex PCR. The sample holds under 75,000 clones, 75% to 95% seen once. CDR3 size: 14 residues. The germline gives CDR1 SGDLS, CDR2 YYNGEE. The trim removed 1 base at V and 4 bases at J, leaving 4 bases unmatched. The sequence was obtained from a female donor with multiple sclerosis, enrolled in a pregnancy study. This chain uses TRBV9 with TRBJ1-1, with TRBD1 matching 7 bases. This sample comprised peripheral blood, obtained in the first trimester of pregnancy. The CDR3 loop reads CASSVSGGLTEAFF. The CDR3 DNA is TGTGCCAGCAGCGTATCAGGGGGACTCACTGAAGCTTTCTTT. Variable domain in full (rest from reference TRBV9 and TRBJ1-1): DSGVTQTPKHLITATGQRVTLRCSPRSGDLSVYWYQQSLDQGLQFLIQYYNGEERAKGNILERFSAQQFPDLHSELNLSSLELGDSALYFCASSVSGGLTEAFFGQGTRLTVV.